The sequence of this T cell receptor beta chain was determined in a study of blood T cells in healthy people across ages. There are 16 residues in the CDR3. CDR1 is KGHSH, CDR2 LQKENI, per germline. With regard to this clonotype: At one end the junction does not follow the germline gene, possibly because of a read error.

A second about 6 to 12 cycle PCR used barcoded and J-beta primers. Each cDNA molecule, via a template-switch adaptor with 12 random nucleotides, was tagged. TCRdb re-derived calls from the 5' RACE reads in MiXCR, one entry per CDR3 protein. The sample includes 1.4 million or so distinct CDR3 sequences, under 55% of them seen just once. The V call is TRBV18, the J call TRBJ1-4; tentatively, D is TRBD1 (6 bases). The clonotype comes from a woman between 18 and 29 years old in good health. The sequenced sample consisted of blood. The CDR3 sequence: CASSPQDSATNKKLFF. The DNA for the CDR3 is TGTGCCAGCTCGCCTCAGGACAGTGCAACTAATAAAAAACTGTTTTTT.